Listed here are 29 T cell receptor beta chains from one sample, sequenced in a study of OX40 agonist ivuxolimab in advanced cancers. Some clones are missing from TCRdb's copy, which holds only in-frame ones; the method was immunoSEQ multiplex PCR. The table records 80,000 to 95,000 clones, 87% of them present only once. The specimen was CD4+ or CD8+ T cells sorted from blood, collected in a trial of the OX40 agonist ivuxolimab. The source of these receptors is an adult with an advanced solid tumor such as melanoma, head and neck, liver or kidney cancer.

The chain uses TRBV30 and TRBJ2-3, with D hard to call. CDR1 is GTSNPN and CDR2 is SVGIG in the germline V gene (reference sequence). This CDR3 is built from 11 residues. V gave up 5 bases and J gave up 2 bases, with 5 bases separating them. CDR3 nucleotide sequence: TGTGCCTGGGGAGACACAGATACGCAGTATTTT. It is translated as CAWGDTDTQYF.

The rearrangement links TRBV6-1 to TRBJ1-5; no clear D. Germline CDR1 is MNHNS and CDR2 is SASEGT. V lost 4 bases to trimming and J lost 2 bases, with 6 bases between them. The CDR3 loop spans 13 amino acids. The CDR3 bases are TGTGCCAGCAGTGTCTGGGGCAATCAGCCCCAGCATTTT. It yields the protein CASSVWGNQPQHF.

This chain joins TRBV11-2 and TRBJ1-2; D is possibly TRBD1 (5 bases). Trimming removed 8 bases at V and 4 bases at J, with 23 bases between. The CDR3 extends over 16 amino acids. Per the germline V gene, CDR1 is SGHAT and CDR2 is FQNNGV. The CDR3 is CASSFFGPQEPYGYTF. DNA for the CDR3: TGTGCCAGCTCCTTTTTCGGACCACAGGAACCCTATGGCTACACCTTC. The complete variable domain, with remaining parts taken from reference TRBV11-2 and TRBJ1-2, reads EAGVAQSPRYKIIEKRQSVAFWCNPISGHATLYWYQQILGQGPKLLIQFQNNGVVDDSQLPKDRFSAERLKGVDSTLKIQPAKLEDSAVYLCASSFFGPQEPYGYTFGSGTRLTVV.

This clone was seen once. The chain links TRBV4-1 to TRBJ2-7, with D possibly TRBD1 on 6 matching bases. The ends were cut back, 3 bases at V and 7 bases at J, with 22 bases in the middle. Germline values: CDR1 MGHRA, CDR2 YSYEKL. The CDR3 covers 16 residues. The CDR3 sequence is CASSHQLGGELEEQYF. In DNA form, the CDR3 reads TGCGCCAGCAGCCATCAATTAGGGGGAGAGTTGGAAGAGCAGTACTTC.

This chain links TRBV18 with TRBJ1-1, with D possibly being TRBD1 (6 bases). V was pared by 5 bases and J by 4 bases, with 14 bases between. Germline assignment: CDR1 KGHSH and CDR2 LQKENI. The CDR3 has 14 amino acids. DNA of the CDR3: TGTGCCAGCTCATCCCAGGGGTACACCACTGAAGCTTTCTTT. Translated: CASSSQGYTTEAFF.

The genes are TRBV5-1 and TRBJ1-4; D remains unclear. Germline V gene data show CDR1 as SGHRS and CDR2 as YFSETQ. The CDR3 is 15 amino acids. Trimming stripped 1 base from V and 5 bases from J, with 12 bases between. The CDR3 nucleotides are TGCGCCAGCAGCTTGTCCTGGGGTCCGAATGAAAAACTGTTTTTT. Its protein product is CASSLSWGPNEKLFF.

The rearrangement links TRBV9 to TRBJ1-6; D unclear. Germline V CDR1 and CDR2: SGDLS, YYNGEE. The ends were cut back, 1 base at V and 9 bases at J, with 8 bases in the middle. This CDR3 contains 13 residues. CDR3 residues: CASSVQEASPLHF. DNA for the CDR3: TGTGCCAGCAGCGTACAGGAAGCTTCACCCCTCCACTTT.

V and J are TRBV11-2 and TRBJ1-2, with a possible D match to TRBD1 (6 bases). Germline assignment: CDR1 SGHAT and CDR2 FQNNGV. Trimming cost V 4 bases and J 7 bases, with 10 bases left between them. The CDR3 sequence is 12 residues long. The CDR3 nucleotides are TGTGCCAGCAGCTCGCAGGGGTTTGGCTACACCTTC. Amino acid sequence: CASSSQGFGYTF.

This clone came up once. The V and J genes are TRBV19 and TRBJ1-1; D is ambiguous. Germline V gene lookup returns CDR1 LNHDA and CDR2 SQIVND (reference sequence). CDR3 length: 14 residues. Deletions cut 1 base from V and 2 bases from J, with 8 bases between. CDR3 amino acids: CASSIVQRNTEAFF. The CDR3 DNA follows: TGTGCCAGTAGTATAGTGCAGCGCAACACTGAAGCTTTCTTT.

CDR3 coding DNA: TGTGCCAGCAGTGGGGGACAGGGCTTTCAGCCCCAGCATTTT. As protein: CASSGGQGFQPQHF. The chain joins TRBV9 to TRBJ1-5; 9 bases align to TRBD1. The V gene's germline CDR1 is SGDLS and CDR2 YYNGEE. The junction had 6 bases not matched to a gene; V was cut back by 5 bases and J by 6 bases. The CDR3 totals 14 residues.

The chain couples TRBV7-6 to TRBJ2-2; D remains ambiguous. Trimming took off 1 base at V and 0 bases at J, with 9 bases between the two ends. CDR1 and CDR2 (germline): SGHVS, FNYEAQ. CDR3 size: 16 residues. CDR3 nucleotides: TGTGCCAGCAGCTTAGTAAGTGCTTCGAACACCGGGGAGCTGTTTTTT. Its translation is CASSLVSASNTGELFF. Looking up the rest from reference TRBV7-6 and TRBJ2-2 gives the full variable domain: GAGVSQSPRYKVTKRGQDVALRCDPISGHVSLYWYRQALGQGPEFLTYFNYEAQQDKSGLPNDRFSAERPEGSISTLTIQRTEQRDSAMYRCASSLVSASNTGELFFGEGSRLTVL.

The chain couples TRBV7-2 to TRBJ1-5; possible D gene TRBD1, 5 bases. The CDR3 runs to 16 residues. V was cut by 4 bases and J by 1 base, with 14 bases left in between. Germline loops: CDR1 SGHTA, CDR2 FQGNSA. The CDR3 DNA sequence: TGTGCCAGCAGCTCCCAGGGTCCACCAAGCAATCAGCCCCAGCATTTT. It specifies CASSSQGPPSNQPQHF.

This rearrangement joins TRBV7-2 to TRBJ1-1; D is unresolved. The CDR3 is 11 amino acids. Germline CDR1 and CDR2: SGHTA and FQGNSA. Trimming removed 6 bases at V and 11 bases at J, with 13 bases between. The CDR3 DNA reads TGTGCCAGCAGTTTTCGACTTGGGGCTTTCTTT. Amino acid sequence: CASSFRLGAFF. Complete variable domain (other parts from reference TRBV7-2 and TRBJ1-1): GAGVSQSPSNKVTEKGKDVELRCDPISGHTALYWYRQSLGQGLEFLIYFQGNSAPDKSGLPSDRFSAERTGGSVSTLTIQRTQQEDSAVYLCASSFRLGAFFGQGTRLTVV.

J is TRBJ1-6 and V is TRBV5-6, with 10 positions matching TRBD1. Germline V CDR1 and CDR2: SGHDT, YYEEEE. J gave up 7 bases and V 4 bases, and 5 bases lay outside the gene matches. The length of the CDR3 is 15 residues. The CDR3 is CASSRGTGDNSPLHF. The CDR3 nucleotides read TGTGCCAGCAGCCGCGGGACAGGGGACAATTCACCCCTCCACTTT.

V is TRBV5-1 and J is TRBJ2-1; D gene unclear. Germline V gene sequence: CDR1 SGHRS, CDR2 YFSETQ. V shed 4 bases and J shed 11 bases, with 13 bases lying between them. The CDR3 has 12 amino acids. The CDR3 sequence is CASSTNSPQQFF. CDR3 sequence (DNA): TGCGCCAGCAGCACCAACAGCCCCCAGCAGTTCTTC.

V gene TRBV6-5 combines with J gene TRBJ1-5; possible D gene TRBD1, 5 bases. Germline V CDR1 and CDR2: MNHEY, SVGAGI. Trimming shortened V by 6 bases and J by 6 bases, and 12 bases separated the two germline ends. There are 13 residues in the CDR3. The chain's CDR3 is CASSRQFFQPQHF. CDR3 nucleotide sequence: TGTGCCAGCAGCCGACAGTTTTTTCAGCCCCAGCATTTT.

The chain joins TRBV5-1 to TRBJ2-3, with no clear D. Germline CDR1 reads SGHRS; CDR2 reads YFSETQ. V shed 0 bases and J shed 0 bases, with 8 bases lying between them. CDR3 length equals 15 residues. CDR3 sequence reads: CASSLASTSTDTQYF. CDR3 nucleotides: TGCGCCAGCAGCTTGGCCAGCACTAGCACAGATACGCAGTATTTT.

The chain combines TRBV19 with TRBJ2-1, with a possible D match to TRBD1 (7 bases). This CDR3 has 18 residues. CDR1 LNHDA and CDR2 SQIVND come from the germline V gene (reference sequence). The V and J ends lost 3 bases and 0 bases respectively, with 18 bases between them. The CDR3 loop is CASSIFGGTASSYNEQFF. DNA of the CDR3: TGTGCCAGTAGTATTTTCGGAGGGACAGCGAGCTCCTACAATGAGCAGTTCTTC.

The CDR3 here is CASSEWNTIYF. CDR3 nucleotide sequence: TGTGCCAGTAGTGAGTGGAACACCATATATTTT. The chain has TRBV19 and TRBJ1-3; D is uncertain. Trimming stripped 5 bases from V and 7 bases from J, with 6 bases between. The germline V gene has CDR1 LNHDA and CDR2 SQIVND (reference sequence). CDR3 length: 11 residues.

This clone was detected only a few times. The chain carries TRBV7-2 and TRBJ2-7, with 13 bases fitting TRBD2. Germline V CDR1 and CDR2: SGHTA, FQGNSA. The J segment lost 5 bases and the V segment lost 4 bases, leaving 5 bases of the junction unmatched. The CDR3 covers 15 residues. CDR3 in amino acids: CASSWGLAGTNEQYF. In nucleotides, the CDR3 is TGTGCCAGCAGCTGGGGACTAGCGGGGACCAACGAGCAGTACTTC.

The V call is TRBV18, the J call TRBJ1-4; 7 bases line up with TRBD1. Looked up from germline, CDR1 is KGHSH and CDR2 is LQKENI. V was pared by 5 bases and J by 8 bases, with 17 bases of the junction left unmatched. CDR3 length: 17 amino acids. In nucleotides, the CDR3 is TGTGCCAGCTCAAGATCAGAAGGCGGCAGGGGGTTAGAAAAACTGTTTTTT. It codes for CASSRSEGGRGLEKLFF.

This clone has a handful of counts. V usage is TRBV5-4 and J usage is TRBJ1-2, with D possibly matching TRBD1 (5 bases). Trimming shortened V by 3 bases and J by 12 bases, and 15 bases separated the two germline ends. This CDR3 comprises 12 residues. The germline V gene has CDR1 SGHNT and CDR2 YYREEE (reference sequence). CDR3 protein: CASSWDRDSNTF. CDR3 nucleotides: TGTGCCAGCAGCTGGGACCGGGACTCGAACACCTTC. The entire variable domain, with the rest obtained from reference TRBV5-4 and TRBJ1-2, is as follows: ETGVTQSPTHLIKTRGQQVTLRCSSQSGHNTVSWYQQALGQGPQFIFQYYREEENGRGNFPPRFSGLQFPNYSSELNVNALELDDSALYLCASSWDRDSNTFGSGTRLTVV.

This rearrangement joins TRBV28 to TRBJ2-7; D unresolved. V was clipped by 2 bases and J by 6 bases, with 8 bases between them. Per germline, CDR1 MDHEN and CDR2 SYDVKM. The CDR3 covers 12 residues. The DNA for the CDR3 is TGTGCCAGCAGTTTAGTTGACGGCGAGCAGTACTTC. Translating it yields CASSLVDGEQYF.

A single count supports this clone. V gene TRBV2 combines with J gene TRBJ1-5; TRBD1 might be the D (5 bases). The CDR3 has 15 residues. V was pared by 5 bases and J by 3 bases, with 14 bases between. Germline V CDR1 and CDR2: SNHLY, FYNNEI. Here the CDR3 DNA reads TGTGCCAGCAGTATCCTAGGGGTAAACAATCAGCCCCAGCATTTT. This sequence encodes CASSILGVNNQPQHF. The full variable domain, its missing parts supplied by reference TRBV2 and TRBJ1-5, is EPEVTQTPSHQVTQMGQEVILRCVPISNHLYFYWYRQILGQKVEFLVSFYNNEISEKSEIFDDQFSVERPDGSNFTLKIRSTKLEDSAMYFCASSILGVNNQPQHFGDGTRLSIL.

The gene calls are TRBV6-5 and TRBJ1-4; TRBD1 might be the D (5 bases). Deletions cut 0 bases from V and 8 bases from J, with 13 bases between. The germline CDR1 and CDR2 sequences are MNHEY and SVGAGI. This CDR3 region has 15 residues. The CDR3, as DNA: TGTGCCAGCAGTTACTCGGTTAGGGGCGGAGAAAAACTGTTTTTT. It translates to CASSYSVRGGEKLFF.

The chain carries TRBV11-3 and TRBJ1-1; 11 nucleotides match TRBD1. The CDR3 length is 16 residues. J lost 4 bases, V lost 4 bases, and 8 bases had no gene match. Germline assignment: CDR1 SGHNT and CDR2 YENEEA. CDR3 nucleotides: TGTGCCAGCAGCTCCTCCGGGACAGGGGGAGGCACTGAAGCTTTCTTT. This encodes CASSSSGTGGGTEAFF.

In its sample, this clone was seen once. V and J are TRBV5-6 and TRBJ2-7; TRBD2 agrees at 12 bases. CDR1 and CDR2 from the germline V gene are SGHDT and YYEEEE. V shed 3 bases, J shed 5 bases, and the junction held 9 bases outside the gene matches. This CDR3 is built from 16 residues. DNA of the CDR3: TGTGCCAGCAGCTCCATGACTAGCGGGAGCCGCCACGAGCAGTACTTC. This gives the protein CASSSMTSGSRHEQYF. The full variable domain, with the rest looked up from reference TRBV5-6 and TRBJ2-7, is DAGVTQSPTHLIKTRGQQVTLRCSPKSGHDTVSWYQQALGQGPQFIFQYYEEEERQRGNFPDRFSGHQFPNYSSELNVNALLLGDSALYLCASSSMTSGSRHEQYFGPGTRLTVT.

The chain carries TRBV7-2 and TRBJ2-7; TRBD1 matches 7 bases. Germline CDR1 SGHTA, CDR2 FQGNSA. Trimming removed 5 bases from V and 5 bases from J; junction bases left unmatched: 6. The CDR3 runs 13 residues. This CDR3 is CASSATGINEQYF. The CDR3 DNA is TGTGCCAGCAGCGCGACAGGGATCAACGAGCAGTACTTC.

This clone was found a few times. The genes are TRBV9 and TRBJ2-7; the match to TRBD2 covers 9 bases. The J segment lost 0 bases and the V segment lost 1 base, leaving 2 bases of the junction unmatched. This CDR3 spans 15 amino acids. Germline loops: CDR1 SGDLS, CDR2 YYNGEE. CDR3 protein: CASSVYSGSSYEQYF. The CDR3 DNA follows: TGTGCCAGCAGCGTATATAGCGGGAGCTCCTACGAGCAGTACTTC.